Shown below are 18 T cell receptor beta chains from a single sample sequenced in a study of cytomegalovirus exposure and HLA in healthy donors. Vbeta (60) and Jbeta (13) primers were used in the PCR. Libraries were prepared by immunoSEQ multiplex PCR; TCRdb keeps only in-frame clonotypes and omits some of them. The sample contains about 150,000 clones, approximately 60% of which appear only once. Sequencing was performed on PBMCs. The source of these receptors is a woman aged 55-70 years in good health and CMV-seropositive.

This clone came up a few times. V and J are TRBV30 and TRBJ1-1; TRBD1 agrees at 7 bases. Germline V gene lookup returns CDR1 GTSNPN and CDR2 SVGIG (reference sequence). CDR3 length equals 13 residues. Trimming took 3 bases from V and 5 from J; bases not matched to a gene: 6. The CDR3 DNA reads TGTGCCTGGAGGACAGGGTCGGAGACTGAAGCTTTCTTT. Protein: CAWRTGSETEAFF.

V and J are TRBV29-1 and TRBJ2-5, with a weak D call TRBD1 (5 bases). Germline assignment: CDR1 SQVTM and CDR2 ANQGSEA. Trimming took off 5 bases at V and 1 base at J, with 14 bases between the two ends. This CDR3 region has 14 residues. CDR3 in amino acids: CSVPSIDSQETQYF. Written as DNA, the CDR3 is TGCAGCGTTCCCTCTATAGACAGCCAAGAGACCCAGTACTTC.

This chain joins TRBV19 and TRBJ2-5; D perhaps matches TRBD2 (5 bases). The CDR3 totals 13 residues. Germline V gene lookup returns CDR1 LNHDA and CDR2 SQIVND (reference sequence). V gave up 4 bases and J gave up 8 bases, with 14 bases separating them. The CDR3, as DNA: TGTGCCAGTAGTAGCGGTAGCGTGGAAACCCAGTACTTC. Amino acids: CASSSGSVETQYF.

This clone turned up a few times. The J gene is TRBJ2-1, the V gene TRBV6-1; the D gene is possibly TRBD2 (6 bases). This CDR3 is 14 amino acids long. Trimming pared 10 bases from V and 8 bases from J, leaving 21 bases between. CDR1 is MNHNS and CDR2 is SASEGT in the germline V gene. CDR3 nucleotides: TGTGCCACCTTAGCGGTAAACCCGGGGGATGAGCAGTTCTTC. Translating it yields CATLAVNPGDEQFF.

This clone came up a few times. This chain uses TRBV2 with TRBJ1-3; no definite D call. The CDR3 has 17 amino acids. Between the trimmed V and J ends, which lost 7 bases and 0 bases, there was a span of 19 bases. Germline V gene sequence: CDR1 SNHLY, CDR2 FYNNEI. The CDR3 protein is CASILEGINLSGNTIYF. The CDR3 coding sequence is TGTGCCAGCATCCTCGAGGGAATCAACCTCTCTGGAAACACCATATATTTT.

The chain joins TRBV11-2 to TRBJ2-7, with D uncertain. The CDR3 is 15 residues long. CDR1 is SGHAT, CDR2 FQNNGV, per germline. V was clipped by 4 bases and J by 3 bases, with 16 bases between them. The CDR3 here is CASSSVAGFGYEQYF. Here the CDR3 DNA reads TGTGCCAGCAGCTCCGTCGCCGGGTTTGGCTACGAGCAGTACTTC.

The V and J genes are TRBV29-1 and TRBJ2-1, with 9 bases aligning to TRBD2. The V segment lost 5 bases and the J segment 7 bases; nucleotides outside the gene matches: 9. The CDR3 totals 14 residues. The V gene's germline CDR1 is SQVTM and CDR2 ANQGSEA. The CDR3 is CSVRLAGVVNEQFF. In DNA, the CDR3 is TGCAGCGTTAGGTTAGCGGGAGTGGTGAATGAGCAGTTCTTC.

This clone was seen a few times. The rearrangement uses TRBV6-1 and TRBJ1-1; D gene ambiguous. Germline-derived CDR1 and CDR2 are MNHNS and SASEGT. The CDR3 is 13 amino acids. Trimming pared 1 base from V and 7 bases from J, leaving 10 bases between. CDR3 sequence (DNA): TGTGCCAGCAGTGAAGTGAGAGGAGATGAAGCTTTCTTT. It encodes CASSEVRGDEAFF.

The chain links TRBV27 to TRBJ1-6, with 10 nucleotides matching TRBD1. The CDR3 loop spans 17 amino acids. The trim removed 2 bases at V and 2 bases at J, leaving 3 bases unmatched. Germline assignment: CDR1 MNHEY and CDR2 SMNVEV (reference sequence). The chain's CDR3 is CASSLGTGEPYNSPLHF. The CDR3 region has the DNA TGTGCCAGCAGTTTAGGGACAGGGGAGCCCTATAATTCACCCCTCCACTTT.

This clone appeared a few times. This chain joins TRBV15 and TRBJ1-4; D call uncertain. The germline V and J ends were trimmed by 3 bases and 8 bases, with 13 bases remaining between them. CDR3 length equals 14 residues. Germline CDR1 LNHNV, CDR2 YYDKDF (reference sequence). Written as DNA, the CDR3 is TGTGCCACCAGCAGCTACCTGGGCGCCGAAAAACTGTTTTTT. Protein product: CATSSYLGAEKLFF.

This clone has a single count. This chain connects TRBV15 to TRBJ2-3; 9 bases line up with TRBD2. This CDR3 spans 16 amino acids. J gave up 5 bases and V 0 bases, and 6 bases lay outside the gene matches. Germline-derived CDR1 and CDR2 are LNHNV and YYDKDF (reference sequence). CDR3 sequence: CATSREAGGGLDTQYF. In DNA, the CDR3 is TGTGCCACCAGCAGAGAGGCGGGAGGGGGGTTAGATACGCAGTATTTT.

The chain uses TRBV5-1 and TRBJ2-5; TRBD2 matches at 11 bases. Germline V CDR1 and CDR2: SGHRS, YFSETQ. After removal of 2 bases from V and 4 bases from J, the junction contained 1 base not matched to a gene. This CDR3 is built from 14 residues. The CDR3 DNA reads as TGCGCCAGCAGCTTCACTAGCGGGGGAGAGACCCAGTACTTC. Translating it yields CASSFTSGGETQYF.

This rearrangement joins TRBV5-6 to TRBJ1-4, with 8 bases fitting TRBD1. CDR3 length equals 15 residues. J lost 1 base, V lost 4 bases, and 3 bases had no gene match. Germline V gene data show CDR1 as SGHDT and CDR2 as YYEEEE. The CDR3 reads CASSPGGLTNEKLFF. In DNA form, the CDR3 reads TGTGCCAGCAGCCCAGGGGGCCTAACTAATGAAAAACTGTTTTTT.

J is TRBJ2-7 and V is TRBV14; D is unresolved. CDR1 SGHDN and CDR2 FVKESK come from the germline V gene. The CDR3 covers 14 residues. Trimming took off 1 base at V and 2 bases at J, with 9 bases between the two ends. CDR3 nucleotide sequence: TGTGCCAGCAGCCAAGTAGTCCGAACCTACGAGCAGTACTTC. Translated: CASSQVVRTYEQYF. Full variable domain (rest looked up from reference TRBV14 and TRBJ2-7): EAGVTQFPSHSVIEKGQTVTLRCDPISGHDNLYWYRRVMGKEIKFLLHFVKESKQDESGMPNNRFLAERTGGTYSTLKVQPAELEDSGVYFCASSQVVRTYEQYFGPGTRLTVT.

The chain has TRBV15 and TRBJ2-7; possibly TRBD1 for D (8 bases). Germline values: CDR1 LNHNV, CDR2 YYDKDF (reference sequence). This CDR3 has 13 residues. Trimming took off 9 bases at V and 7 bases at J, with 19 bases between the two ends. The chain's CDR3 is CATGGDRPGEQYF. CDR3 coding DNA: TGTGCCACGGGGGGGGACAGGCCGGGGGAGCAGTACTTC.

The table lists this clone with a count of one. J is TRBJ2-7 and V is TRBV5-1, with D possibly being TRBD2 (6 bases). Deletions cut 4 bases from V and 2 bases from J, with 16 bases between. The CDR3 runs 15 residues. The germline V gene has CDR1 SGHRS and CDR2 YFSETQ. For the CDR3, the DNA is TGCGCCAGCAGCCAGGAGGCCGGGGGACCCTACGAGCAGTACTTC. Encoded protein: CASSQEAGGPYEQYF.

The rearrangement joins TRBV12-2 to TRBJ2-5; the table calls TRBD1, which could not be checked here. TRBV12-2 is classified as a pseudogene. This CDR3 comprises 18 residues. CDR3 nucleotides: TGTGCAAGTCGCTCCCGGTCAGGACTCTCGAGGGGGAAAGAGACCCAGTACTTC. As protein: CASRSRSGLSRGKETQYF.

In this sample, this clone turned up once. This sequence joins TRBV10-3 and TRBJ1-1; D possibly corresponds to TRBD1 (6 bases). Germline V gene data show CDR1 as ENHRY and CDR2 as SYGVKD. V dropped 1 base and J dropped 4 bases, with 25 bases sitting between them. This CDR3 has 19 residues. The CDR3 loop reads CAISEWAGEKRTGGTEAFF. In DNA, the CDR3 is TGTGCCATCAGTGAGTGGGCAGGGGAGAAGAGGACGGGTGGCACTGAAGCTTTCTTT.